Shown below are 12 T cell receptor beta chains from a single sample sequenced in a study of blood T cell repertoires in COVID-19. Clones were sequenced by immunoSEQ multiplex PCR, and TCRdb holds only the in-frame ones, with some missing. Here the sample spans some 310,000 clones, approximately 89% being singletons. Sequenced material: PBMCs or T cells enriched from blood (not recorded which). These receptors came from a woman aged 25 to 39 who had recovered from COVID-19.

The rearrangement joins TRBV29-1 to TRBJ2-1, with TRBD1 identical over 7 bases. The germline CDR1 and CDR2 sequences are SQVTM and ANQGSEA. Trimming took 0 bases from V and 7 from J; bases not matched to a gene: 9. This CDR3 region has 15 residues. DNA for the CDR3: TGCAGCGTTGAAGATTGGGCCGGGACAGAGAATGAGCAGTTCTTC. This gives the protein CSVEDWAGTENEQFF.

The chain uses TRBV5-1 and TRBJ2-1; 7 bases align to TRBD2. Germline V gene sequence: CDR1 SGHRS, CDR2 YFSETQ. CDR3 length equals 14 residues. J was trimmed by 8 bases and V by 4 bases; bases with no gene match: 9. CDR3 nucleotide sequence: TGCGCCAGCAGCCAAGGACTAGGCCCGGATGAGCAGTTCTTC. It specifies CASSQGLGPDEQFF.

The chain joins TRBV20-1 to TRBJ1-5; tentative D call: TRBD1 (5 bases). Germline V gene sequence: CDR1 DFQATT, CDR2 SNEGSKA (reference sequence). The CDR3 extends over 15 amino acids. Trimming shortened V by 3 bases and J by 8 bases, and 20 bases separated the two germline ends. CDR3 loop: CSASLIGAWAEPQHF. DNA for the CDR3: TGCAGTGCTAGTTTGATAGGGGCTTGGGCAGAGCCCCAGCATTTT.

This chain connects TRBV7-9 to TRBJ1-2; no definite D call. The germline CDR1 and CDR2 sequences are SEHNR and FQNEAQ (reference sequence). V lost 1 base, J lost 3 bases, and 9 bases lay in between. The CDR3 loop spans 14 amino acids. The CDR3 loop is CASSLETSYYGYTF. The CDR3 DNA sequence: TGTGCCAGCAGCTTAGAGACAAGCTACTATGGCTACACCTTC.

The chain combines TRBV6-5 with TRBJ1-2; TRBD1 might be the D (5 bases). Germline CDR1 and CDR2: MNHEY and SVGAGI. Trimming took 5 bases from V and 6 from J, leaving 19 bases between them. The CDR3 runs to 15 residues. CDR3 sequence (DNA): TGTGCCAGCAGTCCATACCTAGAAAAGGGGCATGGCTACACCTTC. Translation: CASSPYLEKGHGYTF.

The genes are TRBV10-1 and TRBJ2-7; the D gene is possibly TRBD1 (6 bases). The CDR3 spans 14 residues. Trimming took off 3 bases at V and 5 bases at J, with 14 bases between the two ends. CDR1 and CDR2 (germline): WNHNN, SYGVQD (reference sequence). The DNA for the CDR3 is TGCGCCAGCAGTGATCGACCGGGACACCACGAGCAGTACTTC. Its translation is CASSDRPGHHEQYF.

The rearrangement joins TRBV10-3 to TRBJ2-7, with 13 nucleotides matching TRBD2. V shed 10 bases, J shed 0 bases, and the junction held 6 bases outside the gene matches. Germline V gene lookup returns CDR1 ENHRY and CDR2 SYGVKD. CDR3 length: 15 residues. CDR3 nucleotide sequence: TGTGCCACAAGAAGACTAGCGGGAGGCTCCTACGAGCAGTACTTC. It specifies CATRRLAGGSYEQYF.

The chain uses TRBV7-2 and TRBJ2-1; TRBD1 or TRBD2 may be the D gene (9 bases each). The CDR3 has 18 amino acids. From germline, CDR1 is SGHTA and CDR2 FQGNSA. V was shortened by 3 bases and J by 8 bases, with 26 bases between the two germline ends. CDR3 DNA sequence: TGTGCCAGCAGCTTCGGACAGGGGAGGGTAAGCGGGAGGTATGAGCAGTTCTTC. This sequence encodes CASSFGQGRVSGRYEQFF.

The chain carries TRBV25-1 and TRBJ1-1; maybe TRBD1 (6 bases). Germline V gives CDR1 MGHDK, CDR2 SYGVNS. The ends were cut back, 3 bases at V and 5 bases at J, with 7 bases in the middle. This CDR3 spans 12 amino acids. In DNA, the CDR3 is TGTGCCAGCAGTGACAGGGGAACTGAAGCTTTCTTT. This gives the protein CASSDRGTEAFF.

The V call is TRBV7-9, the J call TRBJ2-5; D call uncertain. V lost 5 bases to trimming and J lost 0 bases, with 4 bases between them. From germline, CDR1 is SEHNR and CDR2 FQNEAQ (reference sequence). The CDR3 sequence is 12 residues long. This chain's CDR3 is CASSQYQETQYF. CDR3 coding DNA: TGTGCCAGCAGCCAATACCAAGAGACCCAGTACTTC. The variable domain in full, with the rest retrieved from reference TRBV7-9 and TRBJ2-5, is DTGVSQNPRHKITKRGQNVTFRCDPISEHNRLYWYRQTLGQGPEFLTYFQNEAQLEKSRLLSDRFSAERPKGSFSTLEIQRTEQGDSAMYLCASSQYQETQYFGPGTRLLVL.

This clone showed up just a few times. The J gene is TRBJ1-5, the V gene TRBV5-4, with D possibly matching TRBD1 (6 bases). The CDR3 spans 15 residues. V lost 2 bases and J lost 2, with 11 bases in between. Germline CDR1 SGHNT, CDR2 YYREEE (reference sequence). The CDR3 region is CASSLGGSGNQPQHF. The CDR3 nucleotides read TGTGCCAGCAGCTTAGGGGGATCTGGCAATCAGCCCCAGCATTTT.

The J gene is TRBJ1-5, the V gene TRBV27, with TRBD1 identical over 7 bases. The germline gives CDR1 MNHEY, CDR2 SMNVEV (reference sequence). This CDR3 contains 17 residues. V lost 8 bases to trimming and J lost 0 bases; unmatched junction nucleotides: 13. CDR3 DNA: TGTGCCAGCGCCGACCGGGACAGCTATTATAGCAATCAGCCCCAGCATTTT. Amino acid sequence: CASADRDSYYSNQPQHF.